This TCR beta chain was documented in a study of cytomegalovirus exposure and HLA in healthy donors. PCR involved 60 Vbeta and 13 Jbeta primers. Method: immunoSEQ multiplex PCR; TCRdb's copy keeps in-frame clones and lacks some. The table records about 160,000 clones, approximately 75% of them present only once. The CDR3 is 18 residues long. This clonotype was obtained from a woman aged 18-35 years in good health and CMV-seronegative. Input material: PBMCs. This sequence joins TRBV12-1 and TRBJ1-5; TRBD1 is the table's D call, not checked against the DNA. TRBV12-1 represents a pseudogene. CDR3 DNA: TGTGCCAGCAGCTTACGGCCAGACAGGGCCCTAGGAAATCAGCCCCAGCATTTT. Its protein is CASSLRPDRALGNQPQHF.